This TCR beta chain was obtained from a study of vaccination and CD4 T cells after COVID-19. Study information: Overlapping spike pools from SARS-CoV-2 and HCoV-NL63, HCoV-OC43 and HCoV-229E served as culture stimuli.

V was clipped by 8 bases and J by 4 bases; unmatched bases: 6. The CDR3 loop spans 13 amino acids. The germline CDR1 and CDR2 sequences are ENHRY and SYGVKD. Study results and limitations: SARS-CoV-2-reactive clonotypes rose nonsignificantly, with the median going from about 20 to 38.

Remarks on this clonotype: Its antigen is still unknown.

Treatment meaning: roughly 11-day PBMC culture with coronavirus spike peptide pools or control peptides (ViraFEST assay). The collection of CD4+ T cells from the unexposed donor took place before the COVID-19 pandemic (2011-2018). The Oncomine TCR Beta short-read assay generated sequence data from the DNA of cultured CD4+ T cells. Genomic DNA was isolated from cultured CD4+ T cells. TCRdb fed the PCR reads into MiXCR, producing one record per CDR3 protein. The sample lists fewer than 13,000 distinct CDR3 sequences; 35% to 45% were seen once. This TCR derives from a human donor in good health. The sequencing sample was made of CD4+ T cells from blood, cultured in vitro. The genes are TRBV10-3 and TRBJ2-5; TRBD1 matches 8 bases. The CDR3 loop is CAIGGQGGETQYF. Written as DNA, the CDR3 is TGTGCCATCGGCGGACAGGGAGGAGAGACCCAGTACTTC.